This T cell receptor beta chain emerged from a study of type 1 regulatory T cells. Whole-study context: An in vitro protocol generated T-allo10, a Tr1-enriched, alloantigen-specific CD4 T cell product.

TCRdb analysed the reads with MiXCR anew, one entry per CDR3 protein. Counted here are 20,000 to 30,000 distinct CDR3 sequences, approximately 72% occurring once; the ten biggest clones make up 12% to 15%. The CDR3 is made up of 13 amino acids. Trimming removed 2 bases at V and 1 base at J, with 5 bases between. The germline gives CDR1 SGHTA, CDR2 FQGNSA. By share, this clonotype ranks as medium-sized. As yet, its antigen is unknown. Graft donor-derived T-allo10 cells were described as host-alloantigen-specific, anergic, and alloantigen-specifically suppressive. The specimen sequenced was cultured T cells, either the whole culture or a sorted T cell fraction (not recorded which). As for subset: Tr1-enriched cell product generated in vitro against host alloantigens. The clonotype was recovered from a human donor in good health. This chain uses TRBV7-2 with TRBJ2-5; D not resolved. The CDR3 sequence: CASSLMGQETQYF. CDR3 nucleotides: TGTGCCAGCAGCTTAATGGGCCAAGAGACCCAGTACTTC.